The next 22 T cell receptor beta chains were all read from a single sample in a study of shared clonotypes between healthy human individuals. The protocol was immunoSEQ multiplex PCR, while the TCRdb copy is restricted to in-frame clones and leaves out a portion. The sample carries some 1,400,000 clones, around 95% recorded once. Sequenced sample: naive CD4+ T cells sorted from blood. The subset is: CD45RA+ positively selected. The receptors were gathered from a man aged 25 to 40 in good health.

The chain couples TRBV6-6 to TRBJ2-7, with 9 bases matching TRBD1. The trim removed 5 bases at V and 2 bases at J, leaving 4 bases unmatched. CDR1 is MNHNY and CDR2 is SVGAGI in the germline V gene (reference sequence). This CDR3 is 14 amino acids long. DNA for the CDR3: TGTGCCAGCAGTGTCGGGACAGGGCCCTACGAGCAGTACTTC. This gives the protein CASSVGTGPYEQYF.

V is TRBV7-2 and J is TRBJ1-1, with D unclear. Germline assignment: CDR1 SGHTA and CDR2 FQGNSA. The germline V and J ends were trimmed by 1 base and 0 bases, with 3 bases remaining between them. CDR3 length: 13 amino acids. The CDR3 DNA sequence: TGTGCCAGCAGCTTAGTTATGAACACTGAAGCTTTCTTT. Protein: CASSLVMNTEAFF.

The V gene is TRBV9, the J gene TRBJ2-3; D not resolved. The CDR3 loop spans 14 amino acids. V lost 3 bases and J lost 1, with 9 bases in between. Germline V CDR1 and CDR2: SGDLS, YYNGEE. The CDR3 region has the DNA TGTGCCAGCAGCGAAGCCCCCCGCACAGATACGCAGTATTTT. Its translation is CASSEAPRTDTQYF.

Comments on this clone: This sample also contains other DNA sequences that code for the same CDR3. This sequence joins TRBV19 and TRBJ1-5; D is undetermined. The germline CDR1 and CDR2 sequences are LNHDA and SQIVND (reference sequence). The length of the CDR3 is 12 residues. V dropped 1 base and J dropped 6 bases, with 4 bases sitting between them. The CDR3 region has the DNA TGTGCCAGTAGTATAGGTTCTCAGCCCCAGCATTTT. This translates into CASSIGSQPQHF.

CDR3 nucleotide sequence: TGTGCCAGCTCAGAATTCAGAATCGGGGCCCAGTACTTC. Its protein product is CASSEFRIGAQYF. The rearrangement links TRBV18 to TRBJ2-5; D possibly corresponds to TRBD2 (5 bases). The CDR3 is made up of 13 amino acids. CDR1 is KGHSH and CDR2 is LQKENI in the germline V gene. The V end was cut by 5 bases, the J end by 9 bases, with 16 bases between.

This chain connects TRBV6-1 to TRBJ1-2; D uncertain. The CDR3 has 13 residues. Deletions cut 3 bases from V and 2 bases from J, with 7 bases between. Looked up from germline, CDR1 is MNHNS and CDR2 is SASEGT. The CDR3 sequence is CASSDSSNYGYTF. The CDR3 nucleotides are TGTGCCAGCAGTGATTCGTCGAACTATGGCTACACCTTC.

This chain uses TRBV18 with TRBJ2-1; 7 nucleotides line up with TRBD2. The CDR3 sequence is 13 residues long. Germline CDR1 is KGHSH and CDR2 is LQKENI. V was clipped by 4 bases and J by 8 bases; unmatched bases: 5. The CDR3 sequence is CASSLTSSDEQFF. The CDR3 DNA is TGTGCCAGCTCACTGACTAGCAGCGATGAGCAGTTCTTC.

This sequence joins TRBV10-3 and TRBJ2-7; D may be TRBD1 (6 bases). The V gene's germline CDR1 is ENHRY and CDR2 SYGVKD. This CDR3 has 14 amino acids. V lost 5 bases, J lost 5 bases, and 16 bases lay in between. The CDR3 DNA sequence: TGTGCCATCAGTCGAACAGGGCTAGCCGACGAGCAGTACTTC. This gives the protein CAISRTGLADEQYF.

This clone showed up just once. V is TRBV9 and J is TRBJ1-2; the match to TRBD1 covers 8 bases. CDR3 length: 15 residues. Unmatched junction bases numbered 8, after V lost 0 bases and J lost 7 bases. Looked up from germline, CDR1 is SGDLS and CDR2 is YYNGEE. The CDR3 protein is CASSVDPDRGSGYTF. In nucleotides, the CDR3 is TGTGCCAGCAGCGTAGATCCCGACAGGGGATCTGGCTACACCTTC.

The V gene is TRBV5-4, the J gene TRBJ2-3; 7 bases align to TRBD2. CDR3 length equals 15 residues. Germline values: CDR1 SGHNT, CDR2 YYREEE (reference sequence). Trimming at V came to 0 bases and at J to 1 base, leaving 2 bases not matched to a gene. The CDR3 DNA sequence: TGTGCCAGCAGCTTGGCTGCGGGAGGCACAGATACGCAGTATTTT. Translated, it gives CASSLAAGGTDTQYF.

This clone appeared once. The V call is TRBV5-8, the J call TRBJ2-2; D possibly corresponds to TRBD1 (5 bases). The CDR3 contains 14 residues. V lost 7 bases and J 1 base, leaving 11 bases between the germline ends. Germline V gene lookup returns CDR1 SGHTS and CDR2 YDEGEE. The CDR3: CASSDRQNTGELFF. CDR3 nucleotide sequence: TGTGCCAGCTCCGACAGACAGAACACCGGGGAGCTGTTTTTT.

The gene calls are TRBV29-1 and TRBJ2-2; D is possibly TRBD1 or TRBD2 (6 bases each). There are 13 residues in the CDR3. V was trimmed by 5 bases and J by 2 bases, leaving 9 bases between them. The germline V gene encodes CDR1 SQVTM and CDR2 ANQGSEA. For the CDR3, the DNA is TGCAGCGTTTCGGGGGCCAACACCGGGGAGCTGTTTTTT. Residues: CSVSGANTGELFF.

The V gene is TRBV25-1, the J gene TRBJ1-2; unclear D gene. This CDR3 is built from 14 residues. Per germline, CDR1 MGHDK and CDR2 SYGVNS. V was cut by 3 bases and J by 5 bases, with 13 bases left in between. CDR3 sequence (DNA): TGTGCCAGCAGTGATCAACCCGTTAATTATGGCTACACCTTC. Translated: CASSDQPVNYGYTF.

The chain joins TRBV5-1 to TRBJ2-1, with D maybe TRBD2 (5 bases). V was pared by 0 bases and J by 3 bases, with 7 bases between. The CDR3 loop spans 14 amino acids. Per germline, CDR1 SGHRS and CDR2 YFSETQ. CDR3 coding DNA: TGCGCCAGCAGCTTGGAACGGGGCTACAATGAGCAGTTCTTC. As protein: CASSLERGYNEQFF.

The chain joins TRBV6-5 to TRBJ1-5; no clear D. Germline CDR1 reads MNHEY; CDR2 reads SVGAGI. Trimming pared 0 bases from V and 6 bases from J, leaving 9 bases between. The CDR3 sequence is 14 residues long. CDR3 in DNA: TGTGCCAGCAGTTACTCGGGGTTTGGTCAGCCCCAGCATTTT. It yields the protein CASSYSGFGQPQHF.

In the case of this clone: Additional DNA sequences in this sample encode the identical CDR3. The V and J genes are TRBV7-2 and TRBJ2-5, with D perhaps TRBD2 (5 bases). The CDR3 is 12 residues long. Germline CDR1 and CDR2: SGHTA and FQGNSA. The V and J ends lost 6 bases and 5 bases respectively, with 10 bases between them. The CDR3 region is CASSLARETQYF. The CDR3 nucleotides read TGTGCCAGCAGTCTAGCCAGGGAGACCCAGTACTTC.

This rearrangement joins TRBV5-6 to TRBJ2-5; 10 bases are shared with TRBD1. The CDR3 sequence is 16 residues long. J lost 5 bases, V lost 0 bases, and 7 bases had no gene match. The germline CDR1 and CDR2 sequences are SGHDT and YYEEEE. Written as DNA, the CDR3 is TGTGCCAGCAGCTTGGGGGGACAGGGGATTGTTGAGACCCAGTACTTC. This translates into CASSLGGQGIVETQYF.

The V and J genes are TRBV28 and TRBJ1-4; no clear D gene. Germline values: CDR1 MDHEN, CDR2 SYDVKM. V was clipped by 7 bases and J by 7 bases, with 22 bases between them. There are 16 residues in the CDR3. The CDR3, as DNA: TGTGCCAGCACGCCCGGAGGACGCAGAATGGGTGAAAAACTGTTTTTT. Encoded protein: CASTPGGRRMGEKLFF.

The chain links TRBV9 to TRBJ2-2; weak D call: TRBD1 (6 bases). The germline V gene has CDR1 SGDLS and CDR2 YYNGEE. The CDR3 has 15 residues. V lost 3 bases, J lost 8 bases, and 17 bases lay in between. The CDR3: CASSAGTSFSGELFF. The CDR3 DNA is TGTGCCAGCAGCGCCGGGACATCATTTTCTGGGGAGCTGTTTTTT.

The CDR3 sequence: CASSLSTQRAYNEQFF. In DNA form, the CDR3 reads TGTGCCAGCAGTTTATCGACCCAGCGGGCATACAATGAGCAGTTCTTC. The V and J genes are TRBV27 and TRBJ2-1; maybe TRBD2 (6 bases). Per the germline V gene, CDR1 is MNHEY and CDR2 is SMNVEV (reference sequence). Trimming pared 0 bases from V and 4 bases from J, leaving 13 bases between. The CDR3 has 16 residues.

This clone was counted a single time. The genes are TRBV5-4 and TRBJ2-7; D could derive from TRBD1 or TRBD2 (5 bases each). V lost 4 bases and J 1 base, leaving 15 bases between the germline ends. Germline-derived CDR1 and CDR2 are SGHNT and YYREEE (reference sequence). CDR3 length: 15 residues. The CDR3 region is CASSTPGRISYEQYF. The CDR3, as DNA: TGTGCCAGCAGCACACCGGGACGGATTTCCTACGAGCAGTACTTC.

CDR3 in DNA: TGTGCCAGCAGCCTTTCGACTAGCGGGACGCCCTACGAGCAGTACTTC. It specifies CASSLSTSGTPYEQYF. This chain connects TRBV9 to TRBJ2-7, with 11 bases fitting TRBD2. Losses at the gene ends were 4 bases for V and 2 bases for J; bases not matched to a gene: 8. There are 16 residues in the CDR3. CDR1 is SGDLS, CDR2 YYNGEE, per germline. Drawing the rest from reference TRBV9 and TRBJ2-7, the complete variable domain is DSGVTQTPKHLITATGQRVTLRCSPRSGDLSVYWYQQSLDQGLQFLIQYYNGEERAKGNILERFSAQQFPDLHSELNLSSLELGDSALYFCASSLSTSGTPYEQYFGPGTRLTVT.